This T cell receptor (beta chain) was recorded in a study of technical replicates of blood from a handful of donors. Assay: immunoSEQ multiplex PCR; the TCRdb copy retains only in-frame clones and omits some. Of more than 65,000 clones in the sample, roughly 94% are singletons; the top ten hold roughly 0.25%. The TCR originated in a human donor in good health. Specimen: T cells isolated from PBMCs.

The CDR3 DNA follows: TGTGCCAGCAGTTACTCGAGATTCGTGGGGGCGAGTGAGCAGTTCTTC. Residues: CASSYSRFVGASEQFF. The chain couples TRBV6-5 to TRBJ2-1; possibly TRBD1 for D (6 bases). Trimming removed 0 bases at V and 9 bases at J, with 18 bases between. The germline V gene encodes CDR1 MNHEY and CDR2 SVGAGI. This CDR3 has 16 amino acids.